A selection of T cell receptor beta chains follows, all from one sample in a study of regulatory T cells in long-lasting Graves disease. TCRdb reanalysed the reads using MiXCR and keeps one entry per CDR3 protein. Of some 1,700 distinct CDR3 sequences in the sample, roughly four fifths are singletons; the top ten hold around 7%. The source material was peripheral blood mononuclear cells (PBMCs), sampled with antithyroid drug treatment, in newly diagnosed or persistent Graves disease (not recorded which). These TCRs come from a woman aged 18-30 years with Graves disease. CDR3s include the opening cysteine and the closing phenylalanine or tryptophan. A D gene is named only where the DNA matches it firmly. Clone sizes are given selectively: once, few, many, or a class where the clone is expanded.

cdr3_nt: TGTGCCAGCAGTTTCAGCTCGGGGCTTTGGAACACCGGGGAGCTGTTTTTT
cdr3_aa: CASSFSSGLWNTGELFF
clone_size: NA
v_call: TRBV12-3/TRBV12-4
j_call: TRBJ2-2
d_call: NA

cdr3_nt: TGTGCCAGTAGTATAGACGGCGGGTCTTACACTGAAGCTTTCTTT
cdr3_aa: CASSIDGGSYTEAFF
clone_size: NA
v_call: TRBV19
j_call: TRBJ1-1
d_call: NA

cdr3_nt: TGCGCCAGCAGCCAGCGGCGTAGCGGAGCCAACTACGAGCAGTACTTC
cdr3_aa: CASSQRRSGANYEQYF
clone_size: NA
v_call: TRBV4-1
j_call: TRBJ2-7
d_call: NA

cdr3_nt: TGTGCCAGCGGGACAGGGGGCTATAGCAATCAGCCCCAGCATTTT
cdr3_aa: CASGTGGYSNQPQHF
clone_size: NA
v_call: TRBV12-3/TRBV12-4
j_call: TRBJ1-5
d_call: TRBD1

cdr3_nt: TGTGCCACCTCCTGGGGGGGTTCCTACAATGAGCAGTTCTTC
cdr3_aa: CATSWGGSYNEQFF
clone_size: few
v_call: TRBV19
j_call: TRBJ2-1
d_call: TRBD2

cdr3_nt: TGTACCAGCAGCTTTGCGGGGCTGAACACTGAAGCTTTCTTT
cdr3_aa: CTSSFAGLNTEAFF
clone_size: NA
v_call: TRBV6-2/TRBV6-3
j_call: TRBJ1-1
d_call: NA

cdr3_nt: TGCGCCAGCAGCTGGGGCGATACCCGCGCAGATACGCAGTATTTT
cdr3_aa: CASSWGDTRADTQYF
clone_size: NA
v_call: TRBV5-1
j_call: TRBJ2-3
d_call: NA

cdr3_nt: TGTGCCAGCACCGACGGGGGGGAGCAGTTCTTC
cdr3_aa: CASTDGGEQFF
clone_size: NA
v_call: TRBV6-2/TRBV6-3
j_call: TRBJ2-1
d_call: TRBD2

cdr3_nt: TGTGCCACCCAGTTACAGGATTTTAACTATGGCTACACCTTC
cdr3_aa: CATQLQDFNYGYTF
clone_size: NA
v_call: TRBV2
j_call: TRBJ1-2
d_call: NA

cdr3_nt: TGTGCCAGCAGTTTTGGGACCTATTACAATGAGCAGTTCTTC
cdr3_aa: CASSFGTYYNEQFF
clone_size: NA
v_call: TRBV12-3/TRBV12-4
j_call: TRBJ2-1
d_call: NA

cdr3_nt: TGCGCCAGCAGCCAATCGACAGGGTCGGGGGGACTGTTTTTT
cdr3_aa: CASSQSTGSGGLFF
clone_size: NA
v_call: TRBV4-3
j_call: TRBJ1-4
d_call: TRBD1

cdr3_nt: TGTGCCAGCAGCTTAACCAAAGGCACAGATACGCAGTATTTT
cdr3_aa: CASSLTKGTDTQYF
clone_size: NA
v_call: TRBV11-2
j_call: TRBJ2-3
d_call: NA

cdr3_nt: TGTGCCATCCAAGGTGGAGAGACCCAGTACTTC
cdr3_aa: CAIQGGETQYF
clone_size: NA
v_call: TRBV6-1
j_call: TRBJ2-5
d_call: NA

cdr3_nt: TGTGCCAGCAGCGTAGGTACTCGGTGGGAGACCCAGTACTTC
cdr3_aa: CASSVGTRWETQYF
clone_size: NA
v_call: TRBV9
j_call: TRBJ2-5
d_call: NA

cdr3_nt: TGCGCCAGCAGCTTGTTCAACAGGGGGCGATTGGACATTCAGTACTTC
cdr3_aa: CASSLFNRGRLDIQYF
clone_size: NA
v_call: TRBV5-1
j_call: TRBJ2-4
d_call: TRBD1

cdr3_nt: TGTGCCAGCAGCTTAGGACCCCCAGGCGCTTCGGATACGCAGTATTTT
cdr3_aa: CASSLGPPGASDTQYF
clone_size: NA
v_call: TRBV3-1
j_call: TRBJ2-3
d_call: NA

cdr3_nt: TGCAGCGTTGTGTCCAGACTACAGTTCTTC
cdr3_aa: CSVVSRLQFF
clone_size: NA
v_call: TRBV29-1
j_call: TRBJ2-1
d_call: NA

cdr3_nt: TGTGCCAGCAGCTTATCTGACCGCAAAGCTTTCTTT
cdr3_aa: CASSLSDRKAFF
clone_size: NA
v_call: TRBV7-8
j_call: TRBJ1-1
d_call: NA

cdr3_nt: TGTGCCACCAGTGAAAAACAGGGATATCCCGGGGAGCTGTTTTTT
cdr3_aa: CATSEKQGYPGELFF
clone_size: NA
v_call: TRBV24-1
j_call: TRBJ2-2
d_call: NA

cdr3_nt: TGTGCCACCAGTGAGGGCCAACGGGGATGGGGAGAGACCCAGTACTTC
cdr3_aa: CATSEGQRGWGETQYF
clone_size: NA
v_call: TRBV24-1
j_call: TRBJ2-5
d_call: NA

cdr3_nt: TGTGCCAGCAGCCCATGGGGGGTGAACACCATATATTTT
cdr3_aa: CASSPWGVNTIYF
clone_size: NA
v_call: TRBV11-2
j_call: TRBJ1-3
d_call: NA

cdr3_nt: TGTGCCAGCAGCTCTACGACGGAGGTACCTGAAGCTTTCTTT
cdr3_aa: CASSSTTEVPEAFF
clone_size: NA
v_call: TRBV7-9
j_call: TRBJ1-1
d_call: NA

cdr3_nt: TGCGCCAGCAGGGTACAACCGAGCACAGATACGCAGTATTTT
cdr3_aa: CASRVQPSTDTQYF
clone_size: NA
v_call: TRBV5-1
j_call: TRBJ2-3
d_call: NA

cdr3_nt: TGCGCCAGCAGCCCTAACTACAATGAGCAGTTCTTC
cdr3_aa: CASSPNYNEQFF
clone_size: NA
v_call: TRBV4-3
j_call: TRBJ2-1
d_call: NA

cdr3_nt: TGTGCCAGCAGTTCAGGGGGATTTTCCTACGAGCAGTACTTC
cdr3_aa: CASSSGGFSYEQYF
clone_size: NA
v_call: TRBV12-3/TRBV12-4
j_call: TRBJ2-7
d_call: TRBD1

cdr3_nt: TGTGCCAGCAGTCGCAGGGCCTACTCTGGAAACACCATATATTTT
cdr3_aa: CASSRRAYSGNTIYF
clone_size: NA
v_call: TRBV6-1
j_call: TRBJ1-3
d_call: NA

cdr3_nt: TGTGCCAGCAGCGTAGATGTGGGGCGTGAAGAGACCCAGTACTTC
cdr3_aa: CASSVDVGREETQYF
clone_size: NA
v_call: TRBV9
j_call: TRBJ2-5
d_call: NA

cdr3_nt: TGCAGCGTTGAAGATCTAAGGCGGTTGAACACTGAAGCTTTCTTT
cdr3_aa: CSVEDLRRLNTEAFF
clone_size: NA
v_call: TRBV29-1
j_call: TRBJ1-1
d_call: NA

cdr3_nt: TGCAGTGCTAGATGGTGGACCACTGAAGCTTTCTTT
cdr3_aa: CSARWWTTEAFF
clone_size: NA
v_call: TRBV20-1
j_call: TRBJ1-1
d_call: NA

cdr3_nt: TGTGCCAGCAGCTTCGGGATGGCCGGAGCTTTCTTT
cdr3_aa: CASSFGMAGAFF
clone_size: NA
v_call: TRBV7-2
j_call: TRBJ1-1
d_call: NA

cdr3_nt: TGTGCCAGTAGCGTCGACAGGTGGGGCACTGAAGCTTTCTTT
cdr3_aa: CASSVDRWGTEAFF
clone_size: NA
v_call: TRBV19
j_call: TRBJ1-1
d_call: NA

cdr3_nt: TGTGCCAGCAAACAAGACCCTTCCCACGGGGAGCTGTTTTTT
cdr3_aa: CASKQDPSHGELFF
clone_size: NA
v_call: TRBV28
j_call: TRBJ2-2
d_call: NA

cdr3_nt: TGCAGAGTCTGGGGACAGGGGGCCTATGAGCAGTTCTTC
cdr3_aa: CRVWGQGAYEQFF
clone_size: NA
v_call: TRBV20-1
j_call: TRBJ2-1
d_call: TRBD1

cdr3_nt: TGCGCCAGCAGCCAAGTGCAGGGAAGCTCCTACAATGAGCAGTTCTTC
cdr3_aa: CASSQVQGSSYNEQFF
clone_size: NA
v_call: TRBV4-1
j_call: TRBJ2-1
d_call: NA

cdr3_nt: TGTGCCAGCAGTATGCTAGCGGATTTCACAGATACGCAGTATTTT
cdr3_aa: CASSMLADFTDTQYF
clone_size: NA
v_call: TRBV5-6
j_call: TRBJ2-3
d_call: TRBD2

cdr3_nt: TGCGCCAGCAGCGGAGGGACAGGGCGTGCAGATGGCTACACCTTC
cdr3_aa: CASSGGTGRADGYTF
clone_size: NA
v_call: TRBV5-1
j_call: TRBJ1-2
d_call: TRBD1

cdr3_nt: TGTGCCAGCAAGGTACAGGGCTCTGGAAACACCATATATTTT
cdr3_aa: CASKVQGSGNTIYF
clone_size: NA
v_call: TRBV14
j_call: TRBJ1-3
d_call: NA

cdr3_nt: TGTGCCAGCAGCCGAGGGGGATCCTCCTACAATGAGCAGTTCTTC
cdr3_aa: CASSRGGSSYNEQFF
clone_size: NA
v_call: TRBV14
j_call: TRBJ2-1
d_call: NA

cdr3_nt: TGCGCCAGCAGCAACCTAGGGGAGTCCATTGGCTACACCTTC
cdr3_aa: CASSNLGESIGYTF
clone_size: few
v_call: TRBV4-1
j_call: TRBJ1-2
d_call: NA

cdr3_nt: TGTGCCAGCAGTTTACTTAGGAACACTGAAGCTTTCTTT
cdr3_aa: CASSLLRNTEAFF
clone_size: NA
v_call: TRBV6-2/TRBV6-3
j_call: TRBJ1-1
d_call: NA

cdr3_nt: TGTGCCAGCAGCCCATGGCCAGGGGCCGACAATCAGCCCCAGCATTTT
cdr3_aa: CASSPWPGADNQPQHF
clone_size: NA
v_call: TRBV11-3
j_call: TRBJ1-5
d_call: NA

cdr3_nt: TGTGCCAGCAGTCCTCGGGACTTTTCCACAGATACGCAGTATTTT
cdr3_aa: CASSPRDFSTDTQYF
clone_size: NA
v_call: TRBV12-3/TRBV12-4
j_call: TRBJ2-3
d_call: NA

cdr3_nt: TGCGCCAGCAGCCCAATAAGACAGAAAAAAGTTTGGGGCTACACCTTC
cdr3_aa: CASSPIRQKKVWGYTF
clone_size: NA
v_call: TRBV4-1
j_call: TRBJ1-2
d_call: NA

cdr3_nt: TGTGCCAGCAGCCAGGGGTATGGTGATTCACCCCTCCACTTT
cdr3_aa: CASSQGYGDSPLHF
clone_size: NA
v_call: TRBV27
j_call: TRBJ1-6
d_call: NA

cdr3_nt: TGTGCCAGCAGCTTAGCCAGCTCCAATCAGCCCCAGCATTTT
cdr3_aa: CASSLASSNQPQHF
clone_size: NA
v_call: TRBV7-8
j_call: TRBJ1-5
d_call: NA

cdr3_nt: TGTGCCAGCAGCTGGTGGGGAGAAGGTCTCGATGAGCAGTTCTTC
cdr3_aa: CASSWWGEGLDEQFF
clone_size: NA
v_call: TRBV5-6
j_call: TRBJ2-1
d_call: NA

cdr3_nt: TGTGCCAGTAGTCCGGGAGGGCCCCAGCATTTT
cdr3_aa: CASSPGGPQHF
clone_size: NA
v_call: TRBV19
j_call: TRBJ1-5
d_call: NA

cdr3_nt: TGTGCCAGCAGCCCCATTGGACGGGGGGCTAGCACAGATACGCAGTATTTT
cdr3_aa: CASSPIGRGASTDTQYF
clone_size: NA
v_call: TRBV7-3
j_call: TRBJ2-3
d_call: NA